Below, one T cell receptor (beta chain) is given with its context. Living in about 25 US areas, the participants were between roughly 18 and 90 years of age. In the authors' methods: Reference gene primer amplification yielded estimated nucleated cell counts. TCRdb's table, derived via immunoSEQ multiplex PCR, lists solely in-frame clones and lacks some. V and J calls and clone size are those listed in that table; D and trimming were worked out from the DNA. The sample has 200,000 to 300,000 clones; about nine tenths are singletons. The data were obtained in a study of blood T cell repertoires in COVID-19. Background on the study: Sample material is recorded as cDNA or gDNA derived from T cells, B-cell-depleted T cells, or PBMCs.

The germline CDR1 and CDR2 sequences are SGHAT and FQNNGV. Unmatched junction bases numbered 14, after V lost 5 bases and J lost 8 bases. This CDR3 comprises 17 residues. This receptor was taken from a woman aged 18 to 35 who had recovered from COVID-19. The chain is built from TRBV11-2 and TRBJ1-4, with 10 bases identical to TRBD1. The sample comprised PBMCs or T cells enriched from blood (not recorded which). CDR3 in amino acids: CASSLAHPGQGYEKLFF. The CDR3 DNA reads as TGTGCCAGCAGCCTAGCCCACCCGGGACAGGGGTACGAAAAACTGTTTTTT.